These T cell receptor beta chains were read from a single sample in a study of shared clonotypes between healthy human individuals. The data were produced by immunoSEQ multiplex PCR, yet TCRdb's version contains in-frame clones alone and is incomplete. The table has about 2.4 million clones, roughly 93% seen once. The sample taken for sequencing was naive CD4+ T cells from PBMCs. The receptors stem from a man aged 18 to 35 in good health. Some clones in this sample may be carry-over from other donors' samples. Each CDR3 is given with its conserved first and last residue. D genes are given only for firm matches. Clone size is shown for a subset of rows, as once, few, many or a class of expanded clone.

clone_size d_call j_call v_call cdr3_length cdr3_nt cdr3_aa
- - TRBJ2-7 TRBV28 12 TGTGCCACCGATGACAGTACCTACGAGCAGTACTTC CATDDSTYEQYF
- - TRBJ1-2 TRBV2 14 TGTGCCAGCAGTGAACTTGGGGGGAACTATGGCTACACCTTC CASSELGGNYGYTF
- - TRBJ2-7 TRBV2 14 TGTGCCAGCAGTGCCGGGACCAATCACTACGAGCAGTACTTC CASSAGTNHYEQYF
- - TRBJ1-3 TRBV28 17 TGTGCCAGCAGGCCACCCGGGGGGCCGCGCTCTGGAAACACCATATATTTT CASRPPGGPRSGNTIYF
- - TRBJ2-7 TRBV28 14 TGTGCCAGCACCCCCGGGGACGGGGCCTACGAGCAGTACTTC CASTPGDGAYEQYF
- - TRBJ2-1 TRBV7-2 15 TGTGCCAGCAGCTTCCGTGGACCCCTGGGAAATGAGCAGTTCTTC CASSFRGPLGNEQFF
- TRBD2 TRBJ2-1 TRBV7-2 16 TGTGCCAGCAGCGTTCTCAGCGGGGCAACCTACAATGAGCAGTTCTTC CASSVLSGATYNEQFF
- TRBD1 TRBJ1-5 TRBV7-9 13 TGTGCCAGCAGCTTGGACAGGGGGGAGCCCCAGCATTTT CASSLDRGEPQHF
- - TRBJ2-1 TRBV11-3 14 TGTGCCAGCAGCTTAACGGGCTCCTACAATGAGCAGTTCTTC CASSLTGSYNEQFF
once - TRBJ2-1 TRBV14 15 TGTGCCAGCAGCCAAGGGGTAGCGGCCTACAATGAGCAGTTCTTC CASSQGVAAYNEQFF
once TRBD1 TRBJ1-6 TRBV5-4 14 TGTGCCAGCAGCCGTGACAGGGATAATTCACCCCTCCACTTT CASSRDRDNSPLHF
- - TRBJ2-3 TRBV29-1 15 TGCAGCGCCCCGCTCGGTCGGGTGGTCTCAGATACGCAGTATTTT CSAPLGRVVSDTQYF
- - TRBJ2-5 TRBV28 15 TGTGCCAGCAGTTTAGGGTTCGCCCGGGGAGAGACCCAGTACTTC CASSLGFARGETQYF
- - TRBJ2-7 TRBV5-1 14 TGCGCCAGCAGCTCGACTCAAGAATCCTACGAGCAGTACTTC CASSSTQESYEQYF
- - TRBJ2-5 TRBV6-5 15 TGTGCCAGCAGTTACGGTGGCAAGCCCTTGGAGACCCAGTACTTC CASSYGGKPLETQYF
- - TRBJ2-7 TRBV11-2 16 TGTGCCAGCAGCTCTCCCCCCGGGACACCTTCCTACGAGCAGTACTTC CASSSPPGTPSYEQYF
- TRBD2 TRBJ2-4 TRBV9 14 TGTGCCAGCAGCGTAGTAGCGGGGGGCGACATTCAGTACTTC CASSVVAGGDIQYF
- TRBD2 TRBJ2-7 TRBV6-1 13 TGTGCCAGCGAAAGACTAGCTTCATACGAGCAGTACTTC CASERLASYEQYF
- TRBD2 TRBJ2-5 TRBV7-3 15 TGTGCCAGCAGCTTTACTAGCGGGTCCCCCGGGGACCAGTACTTC CASSFTSGSPGDQYF
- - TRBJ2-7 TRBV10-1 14 TGCGCCAGCAGCACCGGGACCGCCTTCGTGGAGCAGTACTTC CASSTGTAFVEQYF
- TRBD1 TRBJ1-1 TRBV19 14 TGTGCCAGTAGTTCGCGACAGGGGAACACTGAAGCTTTCTTT CASSSRQGNTEAFF
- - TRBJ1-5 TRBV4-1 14 TGCGCCAGCAGCCAAGATCTGGGCAATCAGCCCCAGCATTTT CASSQDLGNQPQHF
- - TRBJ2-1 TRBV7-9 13 TGTGCCAGCAGCCCCACAGGCGAGAATGAGCAGTTCTTC CASSPTGENEQFF
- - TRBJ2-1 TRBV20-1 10 TGCAGTGCTACGAAAAATGAGCAGTTCTTC CSATKNEQFF
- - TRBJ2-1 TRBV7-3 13 TGTGCCAGCAGCGTCCCGGGACCCCAAGGGCAGTTCTTC CASSVPGPQGQFF
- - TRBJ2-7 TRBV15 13 TGTGCCACCAGCAGGGGACACTCCTACGAGCAGTACTTC CATSRGHSYEQYF
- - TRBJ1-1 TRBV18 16 TGTGCCAGCTCAGAGAACAGGCGCGCCGGGAACACTGAAGCTTTCTTT CASSENRRAGNTEAFF
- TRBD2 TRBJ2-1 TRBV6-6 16 TGTGCCAGCAACGGAGTTTTCAGCGGGAGGGTCGATGAGCAGTTCTTC CASNGVFSGRVDEQFF
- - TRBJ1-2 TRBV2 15 TGTGCCAGCAGTGTTTATAGGGAAGCTAACTATGGCTACACCTTC CASSVYREANYGYTF
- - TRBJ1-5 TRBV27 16 TGTGCCAGCAAACAGTTTCCGCTTCTTAGCAATCAGCCCCAGCATTTT CASKQFPLLSNQPQHF
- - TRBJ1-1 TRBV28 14 TGTGCCAGCAATGGTCAAGTGGAGAACACTGAAGCTTTCTTT CASNGQVENTEAFF
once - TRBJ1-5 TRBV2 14 TGTGCCAGCAGTGAGAGTAGGGGGATTCAGCCCCAGCATTTT CASSESRGIQPQHF
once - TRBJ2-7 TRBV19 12 TGTGCCAGTAGTTCACCCGGATACGAGCAGTACTTC CASSSPGYEQYF
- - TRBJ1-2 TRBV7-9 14 TGTGCCAGCAGCTTTTTGACAGAATTCTATGGCTACACCTTC CASSFLTEFYGYTF
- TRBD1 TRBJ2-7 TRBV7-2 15 TGTGCCAGCAGCTCGAGCCGGGACAGGGTAAACGAGCAGTACTTC CASSSSRDRVNEQYF
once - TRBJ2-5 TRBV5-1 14 TGCGCCAGCAGCCCGGGGTGGGAGCGGGAGACCCAGTACTTC CASSPGWERETQYF
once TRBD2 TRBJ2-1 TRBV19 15 TGTGCCAGTAGTGGCGGGAGTAGCTCCTACAATGAGCAGTTCTTC CASSGGSSSYNEQFF
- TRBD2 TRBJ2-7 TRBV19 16 TGTGCCAACCCGTCGGACCCTAGCGGGAGACGGTATGAGCAGTACTTC CANPSDPSGRRYEQYF
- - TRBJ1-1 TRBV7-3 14 TGTGCCAGCAGCTTAACTTTTGGGAACACTGAAGCTTTCTTT CASSLTFGNTEAFF
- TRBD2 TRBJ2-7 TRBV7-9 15 TGTGCCAGCAGCTTAGGGCTAGCGGGCCTTTACGAGCAGTACTTC CASSLGLAGLYEQYF
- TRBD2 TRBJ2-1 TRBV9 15 TGTGCCAGCAGCGCTACTAGCGGGGTCGTGGATGAGCAGTTCTTC CASSATSGVVDEQFF
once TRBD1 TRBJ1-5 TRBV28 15 TGTGCCAGCAGTTTAAAGGGACAGGGCTGGCAGCCCCAGCATTTT CASSLKGQGWQPQHF
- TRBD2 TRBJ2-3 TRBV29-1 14 TGCAGCGTTGAAGATAGCGGGAGAACAGATACGCAGTATTTT CSVEDSGRTDTQYF
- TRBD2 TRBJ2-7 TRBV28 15 TGTGCCAGCAGTAAGCCGGGACTAGGGGCCAACGAGCAGTACTTC CASSKPGLGANEQYF